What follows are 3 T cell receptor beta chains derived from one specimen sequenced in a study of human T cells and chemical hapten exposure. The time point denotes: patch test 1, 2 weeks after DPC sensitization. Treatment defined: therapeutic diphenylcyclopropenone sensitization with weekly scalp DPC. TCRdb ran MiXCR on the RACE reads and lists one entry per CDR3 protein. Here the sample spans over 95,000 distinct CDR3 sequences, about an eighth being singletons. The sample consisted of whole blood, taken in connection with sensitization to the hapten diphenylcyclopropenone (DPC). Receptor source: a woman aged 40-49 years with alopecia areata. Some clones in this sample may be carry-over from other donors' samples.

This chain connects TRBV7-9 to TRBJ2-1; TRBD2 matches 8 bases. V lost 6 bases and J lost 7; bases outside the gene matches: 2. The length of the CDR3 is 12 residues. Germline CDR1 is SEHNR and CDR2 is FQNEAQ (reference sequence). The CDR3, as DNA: TGTGCCAGCAGAGGGACTAGAAATGAGCAGTTCTTC. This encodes CASRGTRNEQFF.

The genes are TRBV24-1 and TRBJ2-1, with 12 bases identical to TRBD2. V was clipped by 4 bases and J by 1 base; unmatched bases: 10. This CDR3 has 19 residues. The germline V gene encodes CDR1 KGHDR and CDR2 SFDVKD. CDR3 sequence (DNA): TGTGCCACCAGTGACCCGACTAGCGGGAGCCAACAGTCCTACAATGAGCAGTTCTTC. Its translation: CATSDPTSGSQQSYNEQFF.

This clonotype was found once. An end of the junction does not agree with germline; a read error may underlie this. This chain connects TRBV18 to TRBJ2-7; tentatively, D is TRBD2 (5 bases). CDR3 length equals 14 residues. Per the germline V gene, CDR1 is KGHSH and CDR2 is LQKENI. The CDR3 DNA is TGTGTCAGCTCACCATACCGGGATTCCTACGAGCAGTACTTC. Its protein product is CVSSPYRDSYEQYF.